This TCR beta chain was profiled in a study of T cells in localized non-small cell lung cancer. V was shortened by 1 base and J by 3 bases, with 6 bases between the two germline ends. From germline, CDR1 is MNHNS and CDR2 SASEGT. This CDR3 has 13 amino acids. The table came from immunoSEQ multiplex PCR; TCRdb's copy has only in-frame clones and leaves some out. This table holds more than 1,500 clones, approximately 25% found once. The chain recombines TRBV6-1 with TRBJ1-2, with D perhaps matching TRBD1 (5 bases). The TCR was taken from a male donor older than 55 with stage II squamous cell lung carcinoma. This specimen was normal lung tissue next to the tumor, taken before any cancer treatment. CDR3 protein: CASSEVGDYGYTF. In DNA form, the CDR3 reads TGTGCCAGCAGTGAAGTAGGGGACTATGGCTACACCTTC.